This T cell receptor (beta chain) was recovered during a study of human T cells and chemical hapten exposure. The wider study: Weekly diphenylcyclopropenone doses were given to patients' scalps across the approximately 23-week study.

The sample's time point: patch test 2, 6 weeks after DPC sensitization. Sample treatment: therapeutic diphenylcyclopropenone sensitization with weekly scalp DPC. Blood, whole and unfractionated, served as the source for total RNA extraction. Germline V gives CDR1 LGHNA, CDR2 YSLEER. The CDR3 runs to 16 residues. V lost 0 bases and J 0 bases, leaving 8 bases between the germline ends. Source study methods: A per-sample median of around 100,000 TCRs was observed, with a range of about 23,224 to 690,600. TCRdb processed the RACE reads anew with MiXCR; each CDR3 protein has one entry. For this entry, the V and J calls and clone size follow TCRdb and not the study's own pipeline. This sample carries about 85,000 distinct CDR3 sequences, 11% of them seen once, and the ten largest clones take 1.6%. This clonotype was picked up a small number of times.

This chain connects TRBV4-3 to TRBJ1-4; D gene ambiguous. This receptor was obtained from a man younger than 35 with alopecia areata. Some clones in this sample may be carry-over from other donors' samples. The sample in question was whole blood, obtained in connection with sensitization to the hapten diphenylcyclopropenone (DPC). CDR3 sequence reads: CASSQDRTATNEKLFF. CDR3 coding DNA: TGCGCCAGCAGCCAAGATAGGACCGCAACTAATGAAAAACTGTTTTTT.